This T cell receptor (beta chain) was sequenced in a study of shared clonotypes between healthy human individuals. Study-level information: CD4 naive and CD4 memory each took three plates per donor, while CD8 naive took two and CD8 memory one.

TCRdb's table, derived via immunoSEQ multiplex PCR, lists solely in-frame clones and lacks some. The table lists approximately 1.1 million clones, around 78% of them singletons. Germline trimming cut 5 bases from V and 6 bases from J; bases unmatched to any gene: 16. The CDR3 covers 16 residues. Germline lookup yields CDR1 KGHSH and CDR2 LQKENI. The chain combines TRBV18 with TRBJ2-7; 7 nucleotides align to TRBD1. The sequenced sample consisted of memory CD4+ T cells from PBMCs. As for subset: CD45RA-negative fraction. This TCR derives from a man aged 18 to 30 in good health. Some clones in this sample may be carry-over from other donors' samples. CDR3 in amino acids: CASSSLIGTEVGEQYF. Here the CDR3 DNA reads TGTGCCAGCTCATCCCTCATCGGGACAGAGGTAGGCGAGCAGTACTTC.